Listed here is a single T cell receptor (beta chain). Its target is unknown. The data belong to a study of shared clonotypes between healthy human individuals. Only CD45RO-negative cells positively selected for CCR7 counted as naive CD8 cells, so terminally differentiated effector memory CD45RA+ cells were excluded. J was trimmed by 1 base and V by 6 bases; bases with no gene match: 2. Germline V gene sequence: CDR1 MDHEN, CDR2 SYDVKM. This CDR3 spans 15 amino acids. Study observations and caveats: The study's rarefaction showed incomplete sorted-subset sequencing despite large depth. Sequencing depth was expected to influence donor clonotype sharing. Sharing across four donors was highest in naive CD4 (around 5%) and lowest in memory CD8 (roughly 0.4%).

Method: immunoSEQ multiplex PCR; TCRdb's copy keeps in-frame clones and lacks some. The table lists around 2,000,000 clones, approximately 94% of them singletons. This TCR was recovered from a man younger than 35 in good health. Some clones in this sample may be carry-over from other donors' samples. Sample: naive CD8+ T cells from PBMCs. The chain carries TRBV28 and TRBJ2-2, with 10 bases identical to TRBD2. The CDR3 DNA reads TGTGCCAGCAGGTGGACTAGCGGGAACACCGGGGAGCTGTTTTTT. Its translation: CASRWTSGNTGELFF.